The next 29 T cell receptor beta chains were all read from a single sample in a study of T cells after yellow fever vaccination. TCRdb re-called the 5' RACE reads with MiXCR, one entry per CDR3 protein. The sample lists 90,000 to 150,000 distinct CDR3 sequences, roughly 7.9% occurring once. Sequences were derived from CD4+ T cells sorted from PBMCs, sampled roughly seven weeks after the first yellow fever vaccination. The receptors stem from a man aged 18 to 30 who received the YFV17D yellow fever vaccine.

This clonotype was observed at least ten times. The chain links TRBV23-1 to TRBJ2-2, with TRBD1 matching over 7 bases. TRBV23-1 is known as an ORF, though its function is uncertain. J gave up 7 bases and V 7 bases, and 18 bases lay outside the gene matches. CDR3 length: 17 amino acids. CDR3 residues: CASTPPIGGGFFGELFF. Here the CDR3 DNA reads TGCGCCAGCACTCCCCCTATAGGGGGCGGATTCTTCGGGGAGCTGTTTTTT.

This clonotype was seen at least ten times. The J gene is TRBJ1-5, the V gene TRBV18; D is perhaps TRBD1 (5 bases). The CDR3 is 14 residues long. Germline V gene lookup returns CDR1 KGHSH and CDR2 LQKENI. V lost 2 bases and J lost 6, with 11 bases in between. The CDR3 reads CASSPEAGSQPQHF. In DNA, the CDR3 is TGTGCCAGCTCACCAGAGGCAGGGAGTCAGCCCCAGCATTTT.

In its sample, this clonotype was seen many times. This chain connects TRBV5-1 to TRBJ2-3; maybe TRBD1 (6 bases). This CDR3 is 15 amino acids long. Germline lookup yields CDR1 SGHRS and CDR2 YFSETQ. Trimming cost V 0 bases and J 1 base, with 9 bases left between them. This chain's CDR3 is CASSLAWGRTDTQYF. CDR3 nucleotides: TGCGCCAGCAGCTTGGCCTGGGGGCGCACAGATACGCAGTATTTT.

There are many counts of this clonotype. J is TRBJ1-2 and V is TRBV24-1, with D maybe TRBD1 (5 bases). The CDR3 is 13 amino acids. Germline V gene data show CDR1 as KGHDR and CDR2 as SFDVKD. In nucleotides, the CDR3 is TGTGCGGGGGACCGGTTGGGGAACGGTGGCTACACCTTC. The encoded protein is CAGDRLGNGGYTF.

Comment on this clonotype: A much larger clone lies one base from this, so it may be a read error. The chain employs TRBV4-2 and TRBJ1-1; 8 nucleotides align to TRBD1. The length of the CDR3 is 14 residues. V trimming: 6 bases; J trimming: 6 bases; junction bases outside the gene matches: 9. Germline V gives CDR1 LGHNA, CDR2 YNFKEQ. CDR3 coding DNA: TGTGCCAGCAGAAGAGGACAGGGTTGTCCTGAAGCTTTCTTT. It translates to CASRRGQGCPEAFF.

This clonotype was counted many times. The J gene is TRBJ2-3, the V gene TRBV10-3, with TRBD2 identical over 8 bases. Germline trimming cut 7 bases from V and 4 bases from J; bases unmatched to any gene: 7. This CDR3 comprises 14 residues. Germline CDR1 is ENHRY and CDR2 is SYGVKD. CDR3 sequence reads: CAINRGGLADTQYF. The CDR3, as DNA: TGTGCCATCAACCGGGGGGGGCTAGCAGATACGCAGTATTTT.

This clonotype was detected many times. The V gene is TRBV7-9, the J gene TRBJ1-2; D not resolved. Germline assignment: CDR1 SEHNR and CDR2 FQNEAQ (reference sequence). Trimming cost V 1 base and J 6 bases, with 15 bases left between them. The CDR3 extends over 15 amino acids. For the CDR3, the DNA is TGTGCCAGCAGCTTAGTGGGCACCCACGGACATGGCTACACCTTC. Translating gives CASSLVGTHGHGYTF.

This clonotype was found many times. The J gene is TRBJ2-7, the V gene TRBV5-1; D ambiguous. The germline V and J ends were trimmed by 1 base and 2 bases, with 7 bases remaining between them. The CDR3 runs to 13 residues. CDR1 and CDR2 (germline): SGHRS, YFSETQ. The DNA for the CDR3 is TGCGCCAGCAGCTTGCTCGGAGCCTACGAGCAGTACTTC. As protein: CASSLLGAYEQYF. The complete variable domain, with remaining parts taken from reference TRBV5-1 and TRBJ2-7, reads KAGVTQTPRYLIKTRGQQVTLSCSPISGHRSVSWYQQTPGQGLQFLFEYFSETQRNKGNFPGRFSGRQFSNSRSEMNVSTLELGDSALYLCASSLLGAYEQYFGPGTRLTVT.

DNA for the CDR3: TGTGCCACCAGTGGTAATACGATGACTAGCGGGGGATACTCTGGGGCCAACGTCCTGACTTTC. Its protein product is CATSGNTMTSGGYSGANVLTF. The chain has TRBV24-1 and TRBJ2-6; 12 positions match TRBD2. This CDR3 spans 21 amino acids. Germline values: CDR1 KGHDR, CDR2 SFDVKD. V lost 5 bases to trimming and J lost 0 bases; unmatched junction nucleotides: 13.

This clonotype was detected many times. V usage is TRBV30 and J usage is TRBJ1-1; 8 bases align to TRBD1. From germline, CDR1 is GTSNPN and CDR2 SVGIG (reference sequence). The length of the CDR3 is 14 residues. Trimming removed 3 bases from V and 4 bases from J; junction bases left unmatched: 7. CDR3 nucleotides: TGTGCCTGGAGCGGACAGGGAATGGTCACTGAAGCTTTCTTT. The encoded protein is CAWSGQGMVTEAFF.

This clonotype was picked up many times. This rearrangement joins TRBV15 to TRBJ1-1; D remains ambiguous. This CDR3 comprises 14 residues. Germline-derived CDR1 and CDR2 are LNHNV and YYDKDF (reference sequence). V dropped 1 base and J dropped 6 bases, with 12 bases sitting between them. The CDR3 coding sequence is TGTGCCACCAGCAGAGCTCCGGCGGGATCTGAAGCTTTCTTT. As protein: CATSRAPAGSEAFF.

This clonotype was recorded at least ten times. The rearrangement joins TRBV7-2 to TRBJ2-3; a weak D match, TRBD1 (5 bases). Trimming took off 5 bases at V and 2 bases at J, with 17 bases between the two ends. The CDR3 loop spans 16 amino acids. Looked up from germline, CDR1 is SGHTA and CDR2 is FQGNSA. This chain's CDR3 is CASSQPTGFLTDTQYF. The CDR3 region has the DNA TGTGCCAGCAGCCAGCCAACAGGATTCCTCACAGATACGCAGTATTTT.

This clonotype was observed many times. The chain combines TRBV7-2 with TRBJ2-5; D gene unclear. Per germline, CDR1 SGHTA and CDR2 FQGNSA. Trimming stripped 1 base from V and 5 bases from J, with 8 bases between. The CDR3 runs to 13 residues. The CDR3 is CASSLGFEETQYF. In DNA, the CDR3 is TGTGCCAGCAGCTTAGGGTTCGAGGAGACCCAGTACTTC.

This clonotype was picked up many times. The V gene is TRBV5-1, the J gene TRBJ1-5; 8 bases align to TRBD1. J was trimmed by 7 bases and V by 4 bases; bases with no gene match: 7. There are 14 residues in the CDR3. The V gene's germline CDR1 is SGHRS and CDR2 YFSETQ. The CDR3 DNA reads TGCGCCAGCAGCATCGGACAGGGAGAGCAGCCCCAGCATTTT. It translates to CASSIGQGEQPQHF.

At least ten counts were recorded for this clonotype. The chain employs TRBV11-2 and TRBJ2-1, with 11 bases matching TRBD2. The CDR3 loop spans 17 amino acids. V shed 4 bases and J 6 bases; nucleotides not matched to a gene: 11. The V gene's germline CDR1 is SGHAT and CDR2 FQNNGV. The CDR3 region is CASSSPWGSGGVNEQFF. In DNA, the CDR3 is TGTGCCAGCAGCTCACCCTGGGGTAGCGGGGGGGTCAATGAGCAGTTCTTC.

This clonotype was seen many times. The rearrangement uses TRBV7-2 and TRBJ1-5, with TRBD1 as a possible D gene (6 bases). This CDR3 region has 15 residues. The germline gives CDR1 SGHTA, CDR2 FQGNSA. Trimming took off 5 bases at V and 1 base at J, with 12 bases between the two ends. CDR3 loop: CASSTQGVSNQPQHF. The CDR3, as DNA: TGTGCCAGCAGCACACAGGGAGTAAGCAATCAGCCCCAGCATTTT.

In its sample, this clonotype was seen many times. The CDR3 bases are TGTGCCAGCAGCGTACGCGGAAGTGGTGTAGGAGGCTACACCTTC. This encodes CASSVRGSGVGGYTF. The V and J genes are TRBV7-2 and TRBJ1-2; D is unresolved. The V gene lost 5 bases and the J gene lost 8 bases, with 21 bases spanning the gap. The CDR3 covers 15 residues. Germline V gene data show CDR1 as SGHTA and CDR2 as FQGNSA.

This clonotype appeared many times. CDR3 DNA sequence: TGTGCCAGCAGCTTAGATCCCTTATACTACGAGCAGTACGTC. Protein: CASSLDPLYYEQYV. This sequence joins TRBV7-2 and TRBJ2-7; D gene ambiguous. V was cut by 1 base and J by 3 bases, with 10 bases left in between. The CDR3 has 14 amino acids. Germline CDR1 is SGHTA and CDR2 is FQGNSA.

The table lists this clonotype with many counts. The CDR3: CATQNRAGGRTDTQYF. The DNA of the CDR3 is TGTGCCACCCAAAACCGGGCGGGGGGACGAACAGATACGCAGTATTTT. This chain links TRBV27 with TRBJ2-3, with 8 bases that match TRBD2. This CDR3 is built from 16 residues. With 10 bases clipped from V and 3 bases from J, the junction kept 15 bases outside the gene matches. Germline V gene lookup returns CDR1 MNHEY and CDR2 SMNVEV (reference sequence).

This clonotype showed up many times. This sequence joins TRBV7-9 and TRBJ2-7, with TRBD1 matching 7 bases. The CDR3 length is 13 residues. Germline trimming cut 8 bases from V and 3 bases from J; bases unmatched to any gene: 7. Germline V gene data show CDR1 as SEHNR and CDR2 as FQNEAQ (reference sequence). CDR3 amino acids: CASPGTANYEQYF. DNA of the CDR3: TGTGCCAGCCCCGGGACAGCCAACTACGAGCAGTACTTC.

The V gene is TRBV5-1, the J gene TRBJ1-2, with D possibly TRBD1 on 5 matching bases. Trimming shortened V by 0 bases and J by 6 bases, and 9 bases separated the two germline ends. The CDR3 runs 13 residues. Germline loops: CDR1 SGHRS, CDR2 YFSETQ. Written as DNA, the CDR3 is TGCGCCAGCAGCTTGGAGACAGAAGATGGCTACACCTTC. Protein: CASSLETEDGYTF.

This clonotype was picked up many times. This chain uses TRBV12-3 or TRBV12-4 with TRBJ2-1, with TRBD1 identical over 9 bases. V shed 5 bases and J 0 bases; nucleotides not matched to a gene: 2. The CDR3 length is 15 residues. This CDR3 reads CASSQGQGSYNEQFF. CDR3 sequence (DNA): TGTGCCAGCAGTCAGGGACAGGGCTCCTACAATGAGCAGTTCTTC.

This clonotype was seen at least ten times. CDR3 amino acids: CASSLTPGPELFF. In DNA, the CDR3 is TGTGCCAGCAGCCTAACTCCGGGTCCGGAGCTGTTTTTT. The V and J genes are TRBV5-6 and TRBJ2-2; D not resolved. V was clipped by 4 bases and J by 10 bases, with 14 bases between them. The CDR3 length is 13 residues. In germline, CDR1 is SGHDT, CDR2 YYEEEE.

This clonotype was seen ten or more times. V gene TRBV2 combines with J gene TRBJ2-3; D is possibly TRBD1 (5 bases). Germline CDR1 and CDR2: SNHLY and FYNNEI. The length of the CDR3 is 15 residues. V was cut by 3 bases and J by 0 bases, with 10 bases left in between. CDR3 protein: CASSEVTGSTDTQYF. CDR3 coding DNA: TGTGCCAGCAGTGAGGTCACAGGTAGCACAGATACGCAGTATTTT.

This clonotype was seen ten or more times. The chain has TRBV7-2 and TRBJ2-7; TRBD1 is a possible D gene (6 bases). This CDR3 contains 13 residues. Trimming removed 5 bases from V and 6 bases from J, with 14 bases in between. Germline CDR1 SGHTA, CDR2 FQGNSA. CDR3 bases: TGTGCCAGCAGCGAGCACAGGGCCCGCGAGCAGTACTTC. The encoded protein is CASSEHRAREQYF.

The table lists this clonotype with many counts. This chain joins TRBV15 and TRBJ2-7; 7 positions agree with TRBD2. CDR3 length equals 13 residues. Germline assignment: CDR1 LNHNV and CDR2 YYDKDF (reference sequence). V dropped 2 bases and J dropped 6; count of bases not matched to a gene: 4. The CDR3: CATSRNGEGEQYV. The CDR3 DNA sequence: TGTGCCACCAGCAGAAACGGGGAGGGCGAGCAGTACGTC.

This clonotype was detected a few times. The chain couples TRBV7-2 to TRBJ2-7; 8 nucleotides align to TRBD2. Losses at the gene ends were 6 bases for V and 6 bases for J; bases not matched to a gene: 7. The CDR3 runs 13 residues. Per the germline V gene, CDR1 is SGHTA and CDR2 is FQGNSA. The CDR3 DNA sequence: TGTGCCAGCAGTTTTAGCCGGGGGGGCGAGCAGTACTTC. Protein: CASSFSRGGEQYF.

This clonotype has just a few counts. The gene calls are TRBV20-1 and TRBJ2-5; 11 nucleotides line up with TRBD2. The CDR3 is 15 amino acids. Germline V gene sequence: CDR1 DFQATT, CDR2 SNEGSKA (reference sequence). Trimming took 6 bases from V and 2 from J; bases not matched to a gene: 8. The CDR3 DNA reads TGCAGTGCCAGAAATAGCGGGGGGGCGCAAGAGACCCAGTACTTC. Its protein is CSARNSGGAQETQYF.

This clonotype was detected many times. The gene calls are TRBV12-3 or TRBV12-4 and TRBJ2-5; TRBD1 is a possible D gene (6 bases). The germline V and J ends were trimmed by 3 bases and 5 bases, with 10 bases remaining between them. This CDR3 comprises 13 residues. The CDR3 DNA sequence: TGTGCCAGCAGTTTTTACAGGGTCGAGACCCAGTACTTC. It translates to CASSFYRVETQYF.